This record concerns one T cell receptor beta chain sequence. Between the trimmed V and J ends, which lost 2 bases and 6 bases, there was a span of 13 bases. Germline assignment: CDR1 SGHDN and CDR2 FVKESK. This CDR3 spans 14 amino acids. The data belong to a study of OX40 agonist ivuxolimab in advanced cancers. Study at large: Dose-escalation patients suffered from hepatocellular carcinoma, melanoma, renal cell or head and neck cancer. Three patients, one with hepatocellular carcinoma and two with cutaneous melanoma, responded partially.

TCRdb's copy holds only in-frame clones and misses some; the assay was immunoSEQ multiplex PCR. The data show approximately 20,000 clones, approximately 80% seen once. The sequencing here drew on CD4+ or CD8+ T cells sorted from blood, taken in a trial of the OX40 agonist ivuxolimab. The receptor was derived from an adult with an advanced solid tumor such as melanoma, head and neck, liver or kidney cancer. This sequence joins TRBV14 and TRBJ1-2, with D possibly matching TRBD1 (6 bases). This CDR3 reads CASSQRAGADGYTF. In nucleotides, the CDR3 is TGTGCCAGCAGCCAAAGAGCGGGGGCGGATGGCTACACCTTC.